This T cell receptor (beta chain) was captured by sequencing in a study of CD8+ T cells in alopecia areata (dated by TCRdb to the late 2010s). Study-wide context: Treated patients were enrolled in an open-label pilot trial of oral tofacitinib at 5 to 10 mg twice daily for moderate-to-severe alopecia areata. Scalp clonality was compared across normal scalp (n=4), patchy alopecia areata scalp (n=8), and alopecia totalis/universalis scalp (n=8). Scalp tissue and sorted CD4+ and CD8+ peripheral blood T cells from patchy and totalis/universalis alopecia areata patients and from healthy controls were covered by human TCRbeta sequencing. TCRbeta CDR3 regions were amplified by immunoSEQ multiplex PCR using 35 Vbeta forward and 13 Jbeta reverse primers. Biopsies were taken from tofacitinib-treated patients at baseline and at 4 and 24 weeks of treatment, and a later scalp biopsy was taken in several of the tofacitinib-treated patients. RNA was extracted with the PAXgene miRNA kit for fixed scalp, the miRNeasy kit for PBMCs, and the RNeasy kit for mouse skin. The study used high-throughput TCRbeta sequencing to examine T cell clonal expansion in alopecia areata, in both the C3H/HeJ mouse model and human patients. Tofacitinib was administered for 6 to 18 months, and 6 months of follow-up off drug were then conducted to assess delayed response and recurrence.

The germline V gene yields MGHRA for CDR1 and YSYEKL for CDR2. The CDR3 holds 13 amino acids from the cysteine to the phenylalanine. Kept here is only the CDR3 DNA, which spans 39 bases and is read in frame from base 1. Cut back by 0 bases and 7 bases, the V and J ends lie 10 bases apart. The intended sense of this specimen's time point label: baseline before oral tofacitinib. From alopecia areata patients, peripheral blood was collected along with lesional scalp punch biopsies. PBMCs were isolated by density centrifugation and stained for CD3, CD4 and CD8, after which CD4+ and CD8+ T cells were sorted on a FACSAria. Study-level results and caveats: Shared TCR sequences between patients were less evident than in mice, which may be partly attributable to HLA diversity in the patient population. Resident alphabeta T cells in normal human skin are also sequenced, complicating scalp TCR repertoire analysis, unlike mouse skin dominated by gammadelta T cells. Higher clonality and more expanded CD8+ clones were observed in lesional scalp than in normal scalp, particularly in alopecia totalis/universalis, a finding suggestive of antigenic drive.

As to this clone: Its antigen target is currently unknown. The record has no base qualities; no much larger clone is one base away.

The library was produced with the immunoSEQ multiplex PCR assay. To provide template for TCR sequencing, every sample had RNA extracted and reverse transcribed into cDNA. SuperScript III was used to make first-strand cDNA, primed with a 2:1 mix of oligo-dT and random hexamers. A synthetic immune receptor repertoire was used to measure amplification bias, and any remaining bias was corrected computationally. The original pipeline was this. Raw reads were preprocessed to remove errors, and CDR3 was defined according to IMGT conventions as the region from the conserved cysteine to phenylalanine. Clonality was computed by normalizing Shannon entropy by log2 of the number of productive unique TCRs and subtracting the result from 1. Scalp TCRbeta sequences were cross-referenced with sorted blood CD4 and CD8 repertoires so that the CD4 or CD8 identity of scalp clones could be inferred. TCRdb took over this immuneACCESS table, retaining in-frame rearrangements with V and J assigned. Such tables are incomplete; in checked studies, under half of the missing clones stem from an unresolved V gene, and the remainder is unexplained. Clone size and V and J calls were adopted from that table, with D and trimming inferred from the DNA. Here the sample has approximately 57,000 clones; 96% occur a single time. The leading ten clones occupy around a quarter of the sample.

This TCR was sampled from a human donor with alopecia areata. The chain joins TRBV4-1 to TRBJ2-7, with no reliable assignment of the D segment. The starting material was CD8+ T cells sorted from blood, obtained at week 0. The CDR3 in this case is CASSQDQAGEQYF. The bases read TGCGCCAGCAGCCAAGATCAAGCAGGAGAGCAGTACTTC.